These 20 T cell receptor beta chains came from one sample sequenced in a study of T cell clusters in autoimmune cytopenias. Multiplex touch-down PCR amplified TRB using TRB-A and TRB-B pools in one tube. Each CDR3 protein gets one entry in TCRdb, which reprocessed the multiplex PCR reads and gives no DNA. Its listing shows roughly 3,300 distinct CDR3 sequences. TRB was amplified from about 270 ng of peripheral blood genomic DNA per sample. The sample consisted of peripheral blood. These receptors were obtained from a human donor with an autoimmune cytopenia, with autoimmune hepatitis or in good health (not recorded which).

The V gene is TRBV5-6, the J gene TRBJ1-1; lacking DNA, the TRBD1 call made by TCRdb goes unchecked. Germline CDR1 is SGHDT and CDR2 is YYEEEE. The CDR3 consists of 17 residues. CDR3 amino acids: CASSALWTGAMNTEAFF.

J is TRBJ2-7 and V is TRBV4-1; the D call of TRBD2 rests on TCRdb alone, since no DNA is present to check it. The germline CDR1 and CDR2 sequences are MGHRA and YSYEKL. The CDR3 covers 14 residues. The CDR3 sequence is CASSQFLAGHEQYF.

V usage is TRBV28 and J usage is TRBJ2-7; no DNA is available, so the TRBD2 call from TCRdb remains unchecked. Looked up from germline, CDR1 is MDHEN and CDR2 is SYDVKM. The CDR3 covers 13 residues. This chain's CDR3 is CASLGLDTYEQYF.

The rearrangement uses TRBV5-6 and TRBJ2-5. The CDR3 is 13 residues long. Germline V gives CDR1 SGHDT, CDR2 YYEEEE. The CDR3: CASSFVMGETQYF.

This clonotype is identified as medium-sized from frequency. CDR3 region: CASSLGSTAWDQPQHF. J is TRBJ1-5 and V is TRBV7-9. Germline V CDR1 and CDR2: SEHNR, FQNEAQ (reference sequence). This CDR3 has 16 residues.

This clonotype is classed as medium-sized (0.01 to 0.1%) by frequency. The chain joins TRBV30 to TRBJ2-7. CDR1 and CDR2 from the germline V gene are GTSNPN and SVGIG (reference sequence). The CDR3 length is 13 residues. The CDR3 region is CAWSVGPVYEQYF.

The V gene is TRBV20-1, the J gene TRBJ2-6; TCRdb calls TRBD2, which cannot be checked without DNA. CDR3 size: 17 residues. Germline V gene sequence: CDR1 DFQATT, CDR2 SNEGSKA (reference sequence). Here the CDR3 reads CSAGSGGAFSGANVLTF.

The chain combines TRBV5-6 with TRBJ2-3. From germline, CDR1 is SGHDT and CDR2 YYEEEE. This CDR3 is built from 12 residues. CDR3 sequence: CASSLWVYTQYF.

This chain joins TRBV11-2 and TRBJ1-6; TCRdb selects TRBD1, and the lack of DNA leaves this call unchecked. Germline CDR1 reads SGHAT; CDR2 reads FQNNGV. The CDR3 runs to 15 residues. Here the CDR3 reads CASSPPSSYNTPLHF.

J is TRBJ2-5 and V is TRBV19; the D call from TCRdb, TRBD2, cannot be confirmed without DNA. The CDR3 sequence is 15 residues long. The germline V gene has CDR1 LNHDA and CDR2 SQIVND (reference sequence). CDR3 sequence: CASSTRDYLVETQYF.

This clonotype ranks as medium-sized (0.01 to 0.1%) in terms of frequency. This chain uses TRBV6-1 with TRBJ2-5. CDR3 length: 11 residues. CDR1 is MNHNS and CDR2 is SASEGT in the germline V gene. The CDR3 loop is CASSHEETQYF.

The J gene is TRBJ2-1, the V gene TRBV12-3 or TRBV12-4; the D call from TCRdb, TRBD2, cannot be confirmed without DNA. CDR3 length: 16 amino acids. The CDR3: CASCRFSGSSYNEQFF.

The chain has TRBV19 and TRBJ1-1; TCRdb gives TRBD1 as the D gene, but with no DNA this cannot be confirmed. The CDR3 sequence is 16 residues long. In germline, CDR1 is LNHDA, CDR2 SQIVND (reference sequence). CDR3 sequence reads: CASSTLGTGGAGEAFF.

Frequency places this clonotype as medium-sized. The rearrangement links TRBV19 to TRBJ2-3; TCRdb proposes TRBD1, but this gene call is untestable without DNA. Looked up from germline, CDR1 is LNHDA and CDR2 is SQIVND (reference sequence). There are 17 residues in the CDR3. The chain's CDR3 is CASSRGGGLIGTDTQYF.

CDR3 protein: CASSVETDTQYF. The V call is TRBV2, the J call TRBJ2-3. The CDR3 totals 12 residues. CDR1 and CDR2 from the germline V gene are SNHLY and FYNNEI.

The chain uses TRBV7-9 and TRBJ2-5. Germline V gene lookup returns CDR1 SEHNR and CDR2 FQNEAQ (reference sequence). There are 12 residues in the CDR3. CDR3 protein: CASSLIWETQYF.

The J gene is TRBJ1-2, the V gene TRBV6-5; the D call of TRBD1 rests on TCRdb alone, since no DNA is present to check it. The CDR3 is made up of 15 amino acids. Germline V CDR1 and CDR2: MNHEY, SVGAGI. The chain's CDR3 is CASSYFEDSPYGYTF.

This chain connects TRBV5-6 to TRBJ2-5; TCRdb reports TRBD1, a call that lacks DNA to check it against. Germline lookup yields CDR1 SGHDT and CDR2 YYEEEE. The CDR3 contains 17 residues. The chain's CDR3 is CASSFTSPKRGGKTQYF.

This clonotype is classed as medium-sized (0.01 to 0.1%) by frequency. The CDR3: CASSFDSRTGELFF. This chain joins TRBV5-4 and TRBJ2-2; absent DNA, TCRdb's TRBD1 call cannot be checked. The germline CDR1 and CDR2 sequences are SGHNT and YYREEE (reference sequence). The CDR3 is 14 amino acids.

V usage is TRBV18 and J usage is TRBJ1-1; the D gene TCRdb calls, TRBD1, cannot be checked with no DNA. The CDR3 extends over 15 amino acids. CDR1 KGHSH and CDR2 LQKENI come from the germline V gene. This chain's CDR3 is CASSRETGMNTEAFF.